The 27 T cell receptor beta chains below all came from one sample that was sequenced in a study of shared clonotypes between healthy human individuals. Data came from immunoSEQ multiplex PCR; TCRdb stores just in-frame clones and leaves some out. The repertoire consists of 1.4 million or so clones, with approximately 98.5% occurring once and the leading ten covering over 0.3%. Sequencing was carried out using naive CD4+ T cells sorted from blood. The subset here: CD45RA+ positively selected. These receptors came from a man aged 25-40 years in good health.

The chain combines TRBV18 with TRBJ2-5; D perhaps matches TRBD2 (6 bases). The germline V and J ends were trimmed by 3 bases and 1 base, with 12 bases remaining between them. The CDR3 length is 15 residues. In germline, CDR1 is KGHSH, CDR2 LQKENI. The CDR3: CASSPSSGLQETQYF. The CDR3 DNA is TGTGCCAGCTCACCTTCCAGCGGGCTCCAAGAGACCCAGTACTTC.

The chain recombines TRBV7-2 with TRBJ1-4; D is uncertain. Germline V gene data show CDR1 as SGHTA and CDR2 as FQGNSA. This CDR3 spans 16 amino acids. V was pared by 4 bases and J by 4 bases, with 16 bases between. CDR3: CASSSQSTAINEKLFF. The CDR3 DNA reads as TGTGCCAGCAGCTCTCAATCTACAGCTATTAATGAAAAACTGTTTTTT.

This clone appeared a single time. Other DNA sequences from this sample encode an identical CDR3 as well. The V gene is TRBV9, the J gene TRBJ2-2; TRBD2 aligns across 7 bases. CDR1 is SGDLS and CDR2 is YYNGEE in the germline V gene. The CDR3 has 16 residues. The ends lost 0 bases at V and 0 bases at J; junction bases unmatched: 2. The CDR3 spells CASSVGSGANTGELFF. The CDR3 DNA is TGTGCCAGCAGCGTAGGAAGCGGGGCGAACACCGGGGAGCTGTTTTTT.

The chain joins TRBV7-2 to TRBJ1-5; no reliable D call. V lost 1 base and J 2 bases, leaving 9 bases between the germline ends. This CDR3 contains 15 residues. Germline V lookup: CDR1 SGHTA, CDR2 FQGNSA. CDR3 nucleotide sequence: TGTGCCAGCAGCTTAGGGGAATTGGGCAATCAGCCCCAGCATTTT. Amino acid sequence: CASSLGELGNQPQHF.

The chain is built from TRBV7-2 and TRBJ2-6, with D unresolved. The ends were cut back, 2 bases at V and 12 bases at J, with 5 bases in the middle. CDR1 and CDR2 from the germline V gene are SGHTA and FQGNSA. The CDR3 length is 11 residues. The CDR3 DNA reads as TGTGCCAGCAGCTTAATCGGCGTCCTGACTTTC. Protein sequence: CASSLIGVLTF.

Turning to this clone: Other DNA sequences in the same sample also yield this CDR3. The rearrangement links TRBV28 to TRBJ1-2; D gene uncertain. The germline V and J ends were trimmed by 3 bases and 4 bases, with 6 bases remaining between them. Germline-derived CDR1 and CDR2 are MDHEN and SYDVKM. The CDR3 runs to 12 residues. The CDR3 sequence is CASSLSGYGYTF. The CDR3, as DNA: TGTGCCAGCAGTTTGTCTGGCTATGGCTACACCTTC.

The V and J genes are TRBV19 and TRBJ2-3; no definite D call. Trimming stripped 3 bases from V and 1 base from J, with 11 bases between. This CDR3 contains 15 residues. CDR1 is LNHDA and CDR2 is SQIVND in the germline V gene (reference sequence). The CDR3 DNA follows: TGTGCCAGTAGTATTGCAGTACAAGGCACAGATACGCAGTATTTT. It yields the protein CASSIAVQGTDTQYF.

The CDR3 nucleotides read TGCGCCAGCAGCCGTACAGGGGAGTTATACAATGAGCAGTTCTTC. Translated, it gives CASSRTGELYNEQFF. The gene calls are TRBV5-1 and TRBJ2-1; TRBD1 agrees at 7 bases. Unmatched junction bases numbered 8, after V lost 4 bases and J lost 4 bases. CDR1 and CDR2 from the germline V gene are SGHRS and YFSETQ. The CDR3 totals 15 residues.

About this clone: The same CDR3 can be traced to other DNA sequences in this sample. The genes are TRBV9 and TRBJ1-5; no clear D gene. This CDR3 contains 15 residues. Per germline, CDR1 SGDLS and CDR2 YYNGEE. Trimming removed 2 bases from V and 1 base from J, with 10 bases in between. As DNA, the CDR3 is TGTGCCAGCAGCGTGGACTTGGGAAGCAATCAGCCCCAGCATTTT. Translation gives CASSVDLGSNQPQHF.

In this sample, this clone turned up once. The chain is built from TRBV5-1 and TRBJ2-2; TRBD1 aligns across 8 bases. Trimming took 5 bases from V and 0 from J; bases not matched to a gene: 3. The V gene's germline CDR1 is SGHRS and CDR2 YFSETQ. CDR3 length: 15 residues. The CDR3 bases are TGCGCCAGCAGGGGGGACAGGTCGAACACCGGGGAGCTGTTTTTT. Translated: CASRGDRSNTGELFF.

V usage is TRBV2 and J usage is TRBJ2-1; a weak D match, TRBD1 (7 bases). The CDR3 extends over 13 amino acids. V was shortened by 5 bases and J by 7 bases, with 12 bases between the two germline ends. Germline CDR1 reads SNHLY; CDR2 reads FYNNEI. The CDR3 nucleotides read TGTGCCAGCAGTTTACAGGGGAGGAATGAGCAGTTCTTC. It codes for CASSLQGRNEQFF.

This chain links TRBV9 with TRBJ2-1; tentative D call: TRBD1 (6 bases). Germline loops: CDR1 SGDLS, CDR2 YYNGEE. CDR3 length equals 13 residues. The V end lost 0 bases, the J end lost 8 bases, and 9 bases lay between the germline ends. The CDR3 region has the DNA TGTGCCAGCAGCGTAGCCGGGACATATGAGCAGTTCTTC. This gives the protein CASSVAGTYEQFF.

The chain carries TRBV7-2 and TRBJ2-7; D possibly corresponds to TRBD2 (6 bases). The CDR3 spans 13 residues. CDR1 and CDR2 (germline): SGHTA, FQGNSA. Trimming took 2 bases from V and 7 from J, leaving 12 bases between them. The CDR3 region is CASSLKKSGEQYF. The CDR3 DNA follows: TGTGCCAGCAGCTTAAAAAAAAGCGGGGAGCAGTACTTC.

The chain employs TRBV19 and TRBJ2-7; possible D gene TRBD1, 6 bases. Germline V gene lookup returns CDR1 LNHDA and CDR2 SQIVND (reference sequence). This CDR3 is built from 15 residues. V dropped 3 bases and J dropped 3 bases, with 15 bases sitting between them. CDR3 coding DNA: TGTGCCAGTAGTATTAGGGCAGGGGTGAGCTACGAGCAGTACTTC. Translation: CASSIRAGVSYEQYF.

This chain links TRBV30 with TRBJ2-3; 8 nucleotides align to TRBD2. CDR3 size: 16 residues. V shed 5 bases and J 3 bases; nucleotides not matched to a gene: 13. The germline V gene encodes CDR1 GTSNPN and CDR2 SVGIG (reference sequence). The CDR3 sequence is CAWGPGLAGSTDTQYF. For the CDR3, the DNA is TGTGCCTGGGGGCCGGGATTAGCGGGATCTACAGATACGCAGTATTTT.

V and J are TRBV5-1 and TRBJ2-5; D ambiguous. V lost 0 bases and J 4 bases, leaving 13 bases between the germline ends. The CDR3 loop spans 15 amino acids. Germline V lookup: CDR1 SGHRS, CDR2 YFSETQ. Here the CDR3 DNA reads TGCGCCAGCAGCTTGGGACCGGGTGTCATAGAGACCCAGTACTTC. Translation gives CASSLGPGVIETQYF.

The chain recombines TRBV19 with TRBJ1-5, with D hard to call. The CDR3 spans 15 residues. Trimming stripped 5 bases from V and 0 bases from J, with 11 bases between. CDR1 LNHDA and CDR2 SQIVND come from the germline V gene (reference sequence). CDR3 loop: CASSFYSFSNQPQHF. The CDR3 region has the DNA TGTGCCAGTAGTTTCTACAGTTTTAGCAATCAGCCCCAGCATTTT.

This sequence joins TRBV5-1 and TRBJ2-7, with D possibly TRBD2 on 5 matching bases. The CDR3 covers 13 residues. The V gene lost 2 bases and the J gene lost 9 bases, with 15 bases spanning the gap. CDR1 and CDR2 from the germline V gene are SGHRS and YFSETQ. CDR3 residues: CASSLPRVGMQYF. CDR3 nucleotides: TGCGCCAGCAGCTTACCGAGGGTTGGGATGCAGTACTTC. The full variable domain, completed using reference TRBV5-1 and TRBJ2-7, is KAGVTQTPRYLIKTRGQQVTLSCSPISGHRSVSWYQQTPGQGLQFLFEYFSETQRNKGNFPGRFSGRQFSNSRSEMNVSTLELGDSALYLCASSLPRVGMQYFGPGTRLTVT.

The chain couples TRBV7-6 to TRBJ2-7, with 11 bases lining up with TRBD2. V dropped 5 bases and J dropped 4; count of bases not matched to a gene: 4. In germline, CDR1 is SGHVS, CDR2 FNYEAQ. The CDR3 covers 14 residues. The CDR3: CASSQGLAAYEQYF. CDR3 sequence (DNA): TGTGCCAGCAGCCAGGGACTAGCGGCGTACGAGCAGTACTTC. Combining the CDR3 with reference TRBV7-6 and TRBJ2-7 gives the whole variable domain GAGVSQSPRYKVTKRGQDVALRCDPISGHVSLYWYRQALGQGPEFLTYFNYEAQQDKSGLPNDRFSAERPEGSISTLTIQRTEQRDSAMYRCASSQGLAAYEQYFGPGTRLTVT.

The genes are TRBV7-9 and TRBJ2-1; weak D call: TRBD1 (6 bases). The CDR3 extends over 14 amino acids. CDR1 and CDR2 from the germline V gene are SEHNR and FQNEAQ (reference sequence). Trimming removed 3 bases at V and 4 bases at J, with 10 bases between. CDR3 sequence: CASSFGQLYNEQFF. The CDR3 coding sequence is TGTGCCAGCAGCTTCGGACAGTTATACAATGAGCAGTTCTTC.

As for this clone: The sample holds other DNA sequences that translate to the same CDR3. The V gene is TRBV5-4, the J gene TRBJ2-7; 10 bases fit TRBD2. The CDR3 length is 15 residues. The V segment lost 4 bases and the J segment 2 bases; nucleotides outside the gene matches: 6. In germline, CDR1 is SGHNT, CDR2 YYREEE (reference sequence). The CDR3 region has the DNA TGTGCCAGCAGCCTCGGACTAGCGGAAACCTACGAGCAGTACTTC. Amino acid sequence: CASSLGLAETYEQYF.

This chain joins TRBV10-1 and TRBJ1-1, with D unclear. CDR1 WNHNN and CDR2 SYGVQD come from the germline V gene (reference sequence). The CDR3 covers 13 residues. V lost 2 bases, J lost 5 bases, and 9 bases lay in between. Here the CDR3 reads CASSENPRTEAFF. As DNA, the CDR3 is TGCGCCAGCAGTGAGAATCCCCGGACTGAAGCTTTCTTT.

The rearrangement links TRBV14 to TRBJ2-1, with 15 bases aligning to TRBD2. The CDR3 consists of 19 residues. Per germline, CDR1 SGHDN and CDR2 FVKESK. V dropped 4 bases and J dropped 5; count of bases not matched to a gene: 12. CDR3 nucleotides: TGTGCCAGCAGCCTGAGGGGGACTAGCGGGAGGTCGTTCGACAATGAGCAGTTCTTC. Protein sequence: CASSLRGTSGRSFDNEQFF.

This chain connects TRBV20-1 to TRBJ1-2; D call uncertain. This CDR3 comprises 11 residues. CDR1 and CDR2 (germline): DFQATT, SNEGSKA (reference sequence). Trimming cost V 3 bases and J 8 bases, with 10 bases left between them. The CDR3: CSASPPDGYTF. The CDR3 DNA reads TGCAGTGCTAGTCCCCCGGACGGCTACACCTTC.

The rearrangement uses TRBV29-1 and TRBJ2-3; D gene ambiguous. This CDR3 region has 9 residues. V lost 6 bases and J 9 bases, leaving 7 bases between the germline ends. Looked up from germline, CDR1 is SQVTM and CDR2 is ANQGSEA. The CDR3 region has the DNA TGCAGCGTGGGCCCCACGCAGTATTTT. Translation: CSVGPTQYF.

The gene calls are TRBV6-1 and TRBJ2-3; maybe TRBD1 (7 bases). Germline loops: CDR1 MNHNS, CDR2 SASEGT. CDR3 length: 13 residues. Trimming left V 11 bases short and J 5 bases short, with 17 bases between. CDR3: CAGGTATVDTQYF. The CDR3 DNA reads as TGTGCCGGGGGGACAGCGACCGTAGATACGCAGTATTTT.

This sequence joins TRBV11-2 and TRBJ2-3, with D hard to call. The CDR3 has 15 amino acids. CDR1 SGHAT and CDR2 FQNNGV come from the germline V gene. Trimming stripped 5 bases from V and 1 base from J, with 13 bases between. CDR3 nucleotides: TGTGCCAGCAGCCGAGGTGGTCCTGGCACAGATACGCAGTATTTT. Protein sequence: CASSRGGPGTDTQYF.